A selection of T cell receptor beta chains follows, all from one sample in a study of cytomegalovirus exposure and HLA in healthy donors. Sequencing used immunoSEQ multiplex PCR; TCRdb keeps in-frame clones, though not all of them. Of about 270,000 clones in the sample, roughly 85% were seen once. The sample was PBMCs. The receptors derive from a man in his forties or fifties in good health and CMV-seropositive. Each CDR3 is given without its conserved first and last residue.

V: TRBV19
length: 13
CDR3: ASSWGGGPHTEAF

V: TRBV11-2
length: 10
CDR3: ASTEAADTQY

V: TRBV7-8
length: 13
CDR3: ASSSRDGRGDEQY

V: TRBV5-4
length: 14
CDR3: ASSSTQGAPRNTIY

V: TRBV7-9
length: 12
CDR3: ASSKLAGVYEQY

V: TRBV6-5
length: 11
CDR3: ASSYGQTYEQY

V: TRBV9
length: 12
CDR3: ASSVVDRGQSYT

V: TRBV5-1
length: 15
CDR3: ASRHLQGETNTGELF

V: TRBV5-6
length: 13
CDR3: ASSGGLAGTDTQY

V: TRBV7-6
length: 11
CDR3: ASSPPGATEAF

V: TRBV7-9
length: 12
CDR3: ASSSSGLFYEQY

V: TRBV5-1
length: 17
CDR3: ASSRGQGVLNSGANVLT

V: TRBV6-1
length: 11
CDR3: ASTRGGSTEAF

V: TRBV19
length: 15
CDR3: ASSPRIQGFAYNEQF

V: TRBV7-2
length: 12
CDR3: ASSRSTANTEAF

V: TRBV5-1
length: 12
CDR3: ASSSGTTTDTQY

V: TRBV7-8
length: 12
CDR3: ASSLGGPSYEQY

V: TRBV5-1
length: 13
CDR3: ASSLDPRDTDTQY

V: TRBV7-2
length: 15
CDR3: ASSSRDRARAQETQY

V: TRBV5-8
length: 14
CDR3: ASSLGQGNYGYEQY

V: TRBV28
length: 15
CDR3: ASGSGLAGGFYNEQF

V: TRBV4-1
length: 14
CDR3: ASSQSGQPTTGNQY

V: TRBV7-3
length: 13
CDR3: ASSSRDRGYNEQF

V: TRBV7-9
length: 13
CDR3: SSSPRKGAGETQY

V: TRBV7-9
length: 14
CDR3: ASSILGQPNTGELF

V: TRBV2
length: 11
CDR3: ASSGRGGYGYT

V: TRBV2
length: 13
CDR3: ASSGGRGSSYEQY

V: TRBV18
length: 11
CDR3: ASRESAGNTIY

V: TRBV9
length: 15
CDR3: ASSSPEGAGRAGELF

V: TRBV25-1
length: 14
CDR3: ASSESLGGRGTEAF

V: TRBV4-1
length: 12
CDR3: ASSLTGEAYEQY

V: TRBV2
length: 13
CDR3: ASSSRQGSNEKLF

V: TRBV5-1
length: 13
CDR3: ASSLSSGADNEQF

V: TRBV7-2
length: 10
CDR3: ASSHDSYEQY

V: TRBV7-2
length: 13
CDR3: ASSLRWANYNEQF

V: TRBV7-2
length: 12
CDR3: ASNPRIWSGELF

V: TRBV18
length: 18
CDR3: ASSPIPRSPIATSSYEQY

V: TRBV7-2
length: 13
CDR3: ASSLEGQGYNEQF

V: TRBV5-1
length: 11
CDR3: ASSPLARGELF

V: TRBV11-2
length: 14
CDR3: ASSLEYSGDYNEQF

V: TRBV4-2
length: 13
CDR3: ASSQDQNSNQPQH

V: TRBV13
length: 12
CDR3: ASSLWREDGELF

V: TRBV7-3
length: 15
CDR3: ASSPGRATGDPFEQY

V: TRBV7-2
length: 15
CDR3: ASSLVGLAGAADTQY

V: TRBV7-3
length: 14
CDR3: ASSLKGPGGGYGYT

V: TRBV4-3
length: 11
CDR3: ASSPAQDYGYT

V: TRBV9
length: 12
CDR3: ASSRGQGQETQY

V: TRBV19
length: 13
CDR3: ASSYDRAANEKLF

V: TRBV5-8
length: 12
CDR3: ASSLGQGFAEAF

V: TRBV7-9
length: 15
CDR3: ASSAPMVSSPGNTIY